The clone carrying this T cell receptor beta chain occurred many times. V was shortened by 0 bases and J by 4 bases, with 19 bases between the two germline ends. This CDR3 contains 18 residues. CDR1 LGHNA and CDR2 YNFKEQ come from the germline V gene. Researchers took around 6 milliliters of peripheral blood at each of two time points. Two-round multiplex PCR amplified TCR beta CDR3 from genomic DNA. Initially, in first-round PCR, primers specific to each TRBV and TRBJ gene were used. TCRdb itself ran the multiplex PCR reads through MiXCR, one entry per CDR3 protein. The data contain some 15,000 distinct CDR3 sequences, roughly 27% of them singletons. The data were obtained in a study of prognosis after radiotherapy for stage I lung cancer. Study summary: The tumor was squamous cell carcinoma for several patients; for about a dozen, it was adenocarcinoma.

Material: PBMCs, obtained before or after stereotactic body radiation therapy (not recorded which). The origin of this receptor is a donor over 45 with non-small cell lung cancer. This chain links TRBV4-2 with TRBJ1-5; D remains ambiguous. CDR3 protein: CASSQEGRAGSINQPQHF. As DNA, the CDR3 is TGTGCCAGCAGCCAAGAAGGACGTGCCGGCTCCATAAATCAGCCCCAGCATTTT.